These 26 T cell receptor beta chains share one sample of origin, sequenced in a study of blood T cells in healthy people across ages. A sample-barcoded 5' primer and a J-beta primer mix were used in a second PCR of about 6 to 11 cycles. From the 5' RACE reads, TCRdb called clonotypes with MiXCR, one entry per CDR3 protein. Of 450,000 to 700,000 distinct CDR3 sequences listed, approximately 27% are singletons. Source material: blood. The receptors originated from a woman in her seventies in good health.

CDR3 in amino acids: CASSPDYLRLHEKLFF. CDR3 nucleotide sequence: TGTGCCAGCAGTCCCGACTACTTGAGATTACATGAAAAACTGTTTTTT. This chain links TRBV6-1 with TRBJ1-4; D is uncertain. The ends were cut back, 5 bases at V and 6 bases at J, with 19 bases in the middle. This CDR3 contains 16 residues. The V gene's germline CDR1 is MNHNS and CDR2 SASEGT.

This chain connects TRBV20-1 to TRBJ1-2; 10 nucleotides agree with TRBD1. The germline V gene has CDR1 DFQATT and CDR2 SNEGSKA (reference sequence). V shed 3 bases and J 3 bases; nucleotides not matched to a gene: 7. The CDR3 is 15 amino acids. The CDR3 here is CSASGTGEGDYGYTF. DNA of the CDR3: TGCAGTGCTAGCGGGACAGGGGAAGGGGACTATGGCTACACCTTC.

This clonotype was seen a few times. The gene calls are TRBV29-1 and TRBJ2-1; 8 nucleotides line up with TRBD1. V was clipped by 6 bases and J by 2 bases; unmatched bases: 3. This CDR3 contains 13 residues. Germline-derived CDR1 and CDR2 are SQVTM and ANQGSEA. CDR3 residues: CSVDRGAYNEQFF. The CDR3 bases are TGCAGCGTCGACAGGGGCGCCTACAATGAGCAGTTCTTC.

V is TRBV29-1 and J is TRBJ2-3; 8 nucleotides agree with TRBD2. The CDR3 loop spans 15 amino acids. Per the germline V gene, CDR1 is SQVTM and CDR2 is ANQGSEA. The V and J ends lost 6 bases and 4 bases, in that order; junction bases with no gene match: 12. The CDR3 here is CSVREGSHGADTQYF. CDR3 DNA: TGCAGCGTCCGGGAGGGGAGCCATGGGGCAGATACGCAGTATTTT.

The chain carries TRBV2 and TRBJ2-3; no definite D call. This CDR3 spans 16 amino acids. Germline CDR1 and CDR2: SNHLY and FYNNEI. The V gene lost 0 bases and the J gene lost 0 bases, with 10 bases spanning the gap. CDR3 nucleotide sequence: TGTGCCAGCAGTGAAGCGAAGACAACTAGCACAGATACGCAGTATTTT. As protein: CASSEAKTTSTDTQYF.

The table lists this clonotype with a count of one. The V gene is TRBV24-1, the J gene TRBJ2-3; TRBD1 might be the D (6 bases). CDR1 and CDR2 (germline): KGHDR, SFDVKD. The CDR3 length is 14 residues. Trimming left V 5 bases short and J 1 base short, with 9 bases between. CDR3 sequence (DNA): TGTGCCACCAGTGGTAGACAGGGCACAGATACGCAGTATTTT. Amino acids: CATSGRQGTDTQYF.

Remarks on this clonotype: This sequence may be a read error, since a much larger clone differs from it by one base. CDR3 in amino acids: CASSLSLPNEKLFF. The CDR3 region has the DNA TGTGCCAGCAGCCTAAGTTTGCCTAATGAAAAACTGTTTTTT. The chain couples TRBV28 to TRBJ1-4; no definite D call. Germline CDR1 reads MDHEN; CDR2 reads SYDVKM. The CDR3 contains 14 residues. V was cut by 6 bases and J by 3 bases, with 11 bases left in between. The full variable domain, its missing parts supplied by reference TRBV28 and TRBJ1-4, is DVKVTQSSRYLVKRTGEKVFLECVQDMDHENMFWYRQDPGLGLRLIYFSYDVKMKEKGDIPEGYSVSREKKERFSLILESASTNQTSMYLCASSLSLPNEKLFFGSGTQLSVL.

This chain's CDR3 is CASSLTGGPETQYF. The DNA for the CDR3 is TGTGCCAGCAGCTTGACGGGGGGCCCGGAGACCCAGTACTTC. The chain links TRBV7-2 to TRBJ2-5; a possible D gene is TRBD2 (7 bases). V was pared by 3 bases and J by 5 bases, with 13 bases between. This CDR3 contains 14 residues. The germline V gene has CDR1 SGHTA and CDR2 FQGNSA.

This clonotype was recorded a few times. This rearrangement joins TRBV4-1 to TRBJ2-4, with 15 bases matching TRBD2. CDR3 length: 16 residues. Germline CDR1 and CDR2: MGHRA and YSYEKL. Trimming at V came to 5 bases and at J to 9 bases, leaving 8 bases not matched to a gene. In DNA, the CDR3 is TGCGCCAGCAGCTTGGGACTAGCGGGGGGCTTAAGCATTCAGTACTTC. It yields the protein CASSLGLAGGLSIQYF.

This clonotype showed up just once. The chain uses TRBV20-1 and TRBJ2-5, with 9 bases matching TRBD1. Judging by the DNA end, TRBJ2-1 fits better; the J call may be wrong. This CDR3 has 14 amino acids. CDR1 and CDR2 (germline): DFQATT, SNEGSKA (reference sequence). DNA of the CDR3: TGCAGTGCAACTGACAGGGGGGGCCTCCGTGAGCAGTTCTTC. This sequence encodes CSATDRGGLREQFF.

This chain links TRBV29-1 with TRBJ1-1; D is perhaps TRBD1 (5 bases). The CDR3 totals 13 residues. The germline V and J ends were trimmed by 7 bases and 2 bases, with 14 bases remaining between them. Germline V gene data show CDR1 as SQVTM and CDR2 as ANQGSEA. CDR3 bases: TGCAGCGCTCAAAGGGGCCGAAACACTGAAGCTTTCTTT. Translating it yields CSAQRGRNTEAFF.

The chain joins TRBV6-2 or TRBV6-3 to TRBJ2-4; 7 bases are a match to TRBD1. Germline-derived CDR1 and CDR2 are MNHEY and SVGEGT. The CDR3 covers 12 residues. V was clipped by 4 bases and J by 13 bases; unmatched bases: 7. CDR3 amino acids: CASSSPTGQQYF. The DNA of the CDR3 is TGTGCCAGCAGTTCCCCGACAGGGCAACAGTACTTC.

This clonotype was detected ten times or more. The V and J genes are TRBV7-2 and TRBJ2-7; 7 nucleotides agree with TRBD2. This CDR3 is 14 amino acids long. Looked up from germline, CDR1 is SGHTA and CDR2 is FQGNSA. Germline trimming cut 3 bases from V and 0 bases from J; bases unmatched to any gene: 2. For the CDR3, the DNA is TGTGCCAGCAGCTTCGGGGGGAGCTCCTACGAGCAGTACTTC. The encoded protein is CASSFGGSSYEQYF.

The CDR3 protein is CASSLEWFDGYTF. In DNA form, the CDR3 reads TGCGCCAGCAGCTTGGAATGGTTCGATGGCTACACCTTC. This chain connects TRBV5-1 to TRBJ1-2; no reliable D call. The CDR3 is 13 residues long. Trimming removed 0 bases at V and 6 bases at J, with 9 bases between. Germline-derived CDR1 and CDR2 are SGHRS and YFSETQ.

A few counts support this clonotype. CDR3 sequence (DNA): TGCAGCGTTAGGGTCGGGGGCAGGGGCTCTCCCTACGAGCAGTACTTC. This translates into CSVRVGGRGSPYEQYF. The chain is built from TRBV29-1 and TRBJ2-1; the D call may be TRBD1 or TRBD2 (6 bases each). The tail of the sequence fits TRBJ2-7 better, so the J call may be wrong. CDR3 length: 16 residues. Germline assignment: CDR1 SQVTM and CDR2 ANQGSEA.

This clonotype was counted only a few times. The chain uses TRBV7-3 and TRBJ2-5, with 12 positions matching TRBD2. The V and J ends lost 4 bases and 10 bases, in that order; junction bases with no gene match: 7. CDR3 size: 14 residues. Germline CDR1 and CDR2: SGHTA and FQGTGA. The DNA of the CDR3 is TGTGCCAGCAGCTCTACTAGCGGGGGGATGAACCAGTACTTC. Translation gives CASSSTSGGMNQYF.

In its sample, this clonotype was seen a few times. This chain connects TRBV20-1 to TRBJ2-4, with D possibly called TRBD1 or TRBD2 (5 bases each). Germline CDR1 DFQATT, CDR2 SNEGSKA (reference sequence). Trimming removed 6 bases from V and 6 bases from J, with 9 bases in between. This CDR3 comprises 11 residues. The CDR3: CSAWGRNIQYF. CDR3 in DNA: TGCAGTGCGTGGGGGAGAAACATTCAGTACTTC.

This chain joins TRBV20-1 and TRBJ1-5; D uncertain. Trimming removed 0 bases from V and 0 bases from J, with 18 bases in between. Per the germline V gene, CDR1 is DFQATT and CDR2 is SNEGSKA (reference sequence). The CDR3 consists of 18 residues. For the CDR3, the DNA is TGCAGTGCTAGAGATCTTCTCCGGGGAGATTATAGCAATCAGCCCCAGCATTTT. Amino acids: CSARDLLRGDYSNQPQHF.

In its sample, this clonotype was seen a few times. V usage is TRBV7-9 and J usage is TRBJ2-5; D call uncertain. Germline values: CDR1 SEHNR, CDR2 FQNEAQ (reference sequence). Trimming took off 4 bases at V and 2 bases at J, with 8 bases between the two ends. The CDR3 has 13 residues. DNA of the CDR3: TGTGCCAGCAGCTCGACCCTGCAAGAGACCCAGTACTTC. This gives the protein CASSSTLQETQYF.

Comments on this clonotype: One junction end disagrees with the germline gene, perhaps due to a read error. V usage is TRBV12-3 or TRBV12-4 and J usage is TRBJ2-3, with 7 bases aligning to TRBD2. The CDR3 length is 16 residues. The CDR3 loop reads CASSLGRLAVTDMQYF. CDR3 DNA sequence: TGTGCCAGCAGTTTAGGGCGGCTAGCGGTCACAGATATGCAGTATTTT.

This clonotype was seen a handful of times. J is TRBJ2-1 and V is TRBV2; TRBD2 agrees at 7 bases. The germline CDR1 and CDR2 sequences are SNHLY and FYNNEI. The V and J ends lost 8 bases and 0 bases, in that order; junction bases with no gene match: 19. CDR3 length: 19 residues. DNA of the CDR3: TGTGCCAGCCGCATTACCATGGGATGGGGGGGAAGCTCCTACAATGAGCAGTTCTTC. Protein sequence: CASRITMGWGGSSYNEQFF. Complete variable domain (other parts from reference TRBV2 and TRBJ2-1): EPEVTQTPSHQVTQMGQEVILRCVPISNHLYFYWYRQILGQKVEFLVSFYNNEISEKSEIFDDQFSVERPDGSNFTLKIRSTKLEDSAMYFCASRITMGWGGSSYNEQFFGPGTRLTVL.

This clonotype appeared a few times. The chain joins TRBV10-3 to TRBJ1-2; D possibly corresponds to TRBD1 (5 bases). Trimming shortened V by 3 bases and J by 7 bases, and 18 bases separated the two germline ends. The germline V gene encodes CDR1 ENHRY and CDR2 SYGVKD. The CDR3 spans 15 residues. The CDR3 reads CAISESTTASGGYTF. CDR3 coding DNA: TGTGCCATCAGTGAATCTACGACAGCCTCGGGTGGCTACACCTTC.

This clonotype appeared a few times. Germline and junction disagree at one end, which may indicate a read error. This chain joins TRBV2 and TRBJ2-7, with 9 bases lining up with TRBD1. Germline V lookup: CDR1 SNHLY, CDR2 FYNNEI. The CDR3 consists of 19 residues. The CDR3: CACSEALGRATGGIYEQYF. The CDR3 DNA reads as TGTGCCTGCAGTGAAGCGCTTGGTAGAGCGACAGGGGGTATCTACGAGCAGTACTTC.

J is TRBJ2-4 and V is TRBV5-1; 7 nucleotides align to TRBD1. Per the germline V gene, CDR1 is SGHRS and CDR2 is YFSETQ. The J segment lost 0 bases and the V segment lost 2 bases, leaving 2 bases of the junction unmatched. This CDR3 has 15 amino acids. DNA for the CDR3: TGCGCCAGCAGCTTACAGGGGATAGCCAAAAACATTCAGTACTTC. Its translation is CASSLQGIAKNIQYF.

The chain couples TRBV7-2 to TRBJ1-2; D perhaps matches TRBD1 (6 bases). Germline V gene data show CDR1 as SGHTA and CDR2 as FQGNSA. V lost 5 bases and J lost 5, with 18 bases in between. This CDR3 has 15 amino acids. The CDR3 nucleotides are TGTGCCAGCAGCCATCCGGGGGCGGTACCTTATGGCTACACCTTC. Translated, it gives CASSHPGAVPYGYTF.

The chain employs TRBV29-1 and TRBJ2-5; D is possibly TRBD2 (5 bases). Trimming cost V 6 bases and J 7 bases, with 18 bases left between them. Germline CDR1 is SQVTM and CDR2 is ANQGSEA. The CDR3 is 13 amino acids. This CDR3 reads CSVGGGGDATQYF. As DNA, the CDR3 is TGCAGCGTGGGTGGAGGAGGAGATGCGACCCAGTACTTC.